The 25 T cell receptor beta chains reported below all come from one sample, sequenced in a study of blood T cell repertoires in COVID-19. Measured with immunoSEQ multiplex PCR; TCRdb has only the in-frame clones, and not every one. Of approximately 100,000 clones listed, 85% to 90% were seen once; the top ten hold around 3.9%. Sequencing used peripheral blood. Every receptor here comes from a human donor with COVID-19, enrolled during active disease. The donor label of this sample is uncertain.

The V call is TRBV5-1, the J call TRBJ1-5; TRBD1 matches 12 bases. CDR3 length equals 16 residues. CDR1 and CDR2 from the germline V gene are SGHRS and YFSETQ. J was trimmed by 7 bases and V by 4 bases; bases with no gene match: 9. The CDR3 DNA is TGCGCCAGCAGCCCCGCGGGACAGGGGGCCGTGCAGCCCCAGCATTTT. It yields the protein CASSPAGQGAVQPQHF. Filled out from reference TRBV5-1 and TRBJ1-5, the complete variable domain reads KAGVTQTPRYLIKTRGQQVTLSCSPISGHRSVSWYQQTPGQGLQFLFEYFSETQRNKGNFPGRFSGRQFSNSRSEMNVSTLELGDSALYLCASSPAGQGAVQPQHFGDGTRLSIL.

This clone was counted a few times. The chain links TRBV19 to TRBJ2-6; D unresolved. Trimming left V 1 base short and J 0 bases short, with 7 bases between. CDR3 length equals 16 residues. Germline values: CDR1 LNHDA, CDR2 SQIVND (reference sequence). The CDR3 here is CASSIARFSGANVLTF. Written as DNA, the CDR3 is TGTGCCAGTAGTATAGCACGGTTCTCTGGGGCCAACGTCCTGACTTTC.

V gene TRBV6-6 combines with J gene TRBJ1-2; no reliable D call. Trimming took off 0 bases at V and 8 bases at J, with 13 bases between the two ends. The germline V gene encodes CDR1 MNHNY and CDR2 SVGAGI (reference sequence). This CDR3 is 14 amino acids long. The CDR3 nucleotides read TGTGCCAGCAGTTACTCGGGCGGGGAGGAAGGCTACACCTTC. Amino acid sequence: CASSYSGGEEGYTF.

The CDR3 coding sequence is TGCGCCAGCAGTCGGACAGGCTACGAGCAGTACTTC. It specifies CASSRTGYEQYF. This sequence joins TRBV23-1 and TRBJ2-7; TRBD1 aligns across 7 bases. TRBV23-1 belongs to the ORF category, with a function that is uncertain. This CDR3 is built from 12 residues. V lost 4 bases, J lost 3 bases, and 0 bases stayed unmatched.

This rearrangement joins TRBV29-1 to TRBJ1-2; no firm D call. Germline CDR1 and CDR2: SQVTM and ANQGSEA. The V gene lost 4 bases and the J gene lost 0 bases, with 9 bases spanning the gap. The CDR3 is 13 amino acids. CDR3 coding DNA: TGCAGCGTTGGGCGGCAGACTAACTATGGCTACACCTTC. The encoded protein is CSVGRQTNYGYTF. Supplemented by reference TRBV29-1 and TRBJ1-2, the full variable domain reads SAVISQKPSRDICQRGTSLTIQCQVDSQVTMMFWYRQQPGQSLTLIATANQGSEATYESGFVIDKFPISRPNLTFSTLTVSNMSPEDSSIYLCSVGRQTNYGYTFGSGTRLTVV.

The chain couples TRBV11-3 to TRBJ2-2; unclear D gene. This CDR3 has 11 residues. Germline CDR1 reads SGHNT; CDR2 reads YENEEA. Trimming stripped 6 bases from V and 5 bases from J, with 4 bases between. The DNA for the CDR3 is TGTGCCAGCAGTCCGACCGGGGAGCTGTTTTTT. Protein: CASSPTGELFF.

J is TRBJ1-1 and V is TRBV6-1, with TRBD1 matching 9 bases. Germline trimming cut 2 bases from V and 6 bases from J; bases unmatched to any gene: 10. Germline V gene lookup returns CDR1 MNHNS and CDR2 SASEGT. The CDR3 totals 16 residues. The CDR3 coding sequence is TGTGCCAGCAGTGAATTGGGCAAGGGACAGGGACCTGAAGCTTTCTTT. Translated: CASSELGKGQGPEAFF.

This clone was observed many times. This rearrangement joins TRBV5-6 to TRBJ1-5; perhaps TRBD1 as D (5 bases). From germline, CDR1 is SGHDT and CDR2 YYEEEE. The germline V and J ends were trimmed by 0 bases and 4 bases, with 11 bases remaining between them. This CDR3 is built from 15 residues. The CDR3 region has the DNA TGTGCCAGCAGCTTGGCCCAGGGAGGAAATCAGCCCCAGCATTTT. As protein: CASSLAQGGNQPQHF.

The chain is built from TRBV5-1 and TRBJ2-3; no reliable D call. The germline V gene encodes CDR1 SGHRS and CDR2 YFSETQ. Trimming took off 4 bases at V and 3 bases at J, with 15 bases between the two ends. The CDR3 consists of 15 residues. CDR3 protein: CASSGSGSGTDTQYF. Written as DNA, the CDR3 is TGCGCCAGCAGCGGCTCCGGGTCGGGTACAGATACGCAGTATTTT. The complete variable domain, with remaining parts taken from reference TRBV5-1 and TRBJ2-3, reads KAGVTQTPRYLIKTRGQQVTLSCSPISGHRSVSWYQQTPGQGLQFLFEYFSETQRNKGNFPGRFSGRQFSNSRSEMNVSTLELGDSALYLCASSGSGSGTDTQYFGPGTRLTVL.

This sequence joins TRBV7-3 and TRBJ2-5; weak D call: TRBD1 (5 bases). Germline V gives CDR1 SGHTA, CDR2 FQGTGA. The CDR3 runs to 13 residues. V was cut by 3 bases and J by 1 base, with 6 bases left in between. The CDR3 sequence is CASSFRAQETQYF. In DNA, the CDR3 is TGTGCCAGCAGCTTCAGGGCCCAAGAGACCCAGTACTTC.

V gene TRBV5-4 combines with J gene TRBJ2-3, with a tentative D call TRBD2 (6 bases). The CDR3 has 16 amino acids. Trimming removed 1 base at V and 2 bases at J, with 14 bases between. Germline V gene data show CDR1 as SGHNT and CDR2 as YYREEE (reference sequence). CDR3 nucleotide sequence: TGTGCCAGCAGCTTGTGGGGAGGAGGGGCCACAGATACGCAGTATTTT. Its translation: CASSLWGGGATDTQYF.

The V and J genes are TRBV18 and TRBJ2-4; TRBD2 might be the D (6 bases). Germline values: CDR1 KGHSH, CDR2 LQKENI. Trimming removed 0 bases from V and 2 bases from J, with 11 bases in between. The CDR3 is 16 amino acids. The CDR3 nucleotides are TGTGCCAGCTCACCACCGGGGGGAGCAACCAAAAACATTCAGTACTTC. Translation gives CASSPPGGATKNIQYF.

The chain uses TRBV3-1 (or the pseudogene TRBV3-2) and TRBJ1-4; no firm D call. The ends were cut back, 0 bases at V and 4 bases at J, with 15 bases in the middle. The CDR3 extends over 17 amino acids. From germline, CDR1 is LGHDT and CDR2 YNNKEL (reference sequence). This CDR3 reads CASSQEGIGGGNEKLFF. DNA for the CDR3: TGTGCCAGCAGCCAAGAGGGTATTGGAGGAGGTAATGAAAAACTGTTTTTT.

The chain employs TRBV12-3 or TRBV12-4 and TRBJ1-1, with a weak D call TRBD1 (6 bases). Trimming removed 11 bases at V and 1 base at J, with 11 bases between. This CDR3 spans 12 amino acids. CDR3 sequence: CAGRGGNTEAFF. CDR3 bases: TGTGCCGGCCGAGGGGGGAACACTGAAGCTTTCTTT.

The CDR3 DNA follows: TGTGCCAGCACCCCGGGACAGGGTATCCTAACCTATGGCTACACCTTC. Amino acids: CASTPGQGILTYGYTF. The rearrangement joins TRBV7-9 to TRBJ1-2; TRBD1 matches 9 bases. The germline CDR1 and CDR2 sequences are SEHNR and FQNEAQ (reference sequence). The V gene end was trimmed by 7 bases and the J gene end by 4 bases; junction bases not matched to a gene: 13. The CDR3 spans 16 residues.

This clone was counted a single time. The rearrangement links TRBV19 to TRBJ1-4; 8 bases agree with TRBD1. Germline loops: CDR1 LNHDA, CDR2 SQIVND (reference sequence). This CDR3 spans 14 amino acids. V was clipped by 6 bases and J by 8 bases; unmatched bases: 8. CDR3 sequence: CASRRQGREEKLFF. The CDR3, as DNA: TGTGCCAGTAGGCGACAGGGGCGAGAGGAAAAACTGTTTTTT.

The chain's CDR3 is CASSLEGTSYEQYF. The CDR3 bases are TGTGCCAGCAGCTTAGAGGGCACATCCTACGAGCAGTACTTC. The rearrangement joins TRBV11-2 to TRBJ2-7; no definite D call. This CDR3 has 14 amino acids. Trimming cost V 0 bases and J 1 base, with 7 bases left between them. From germline, CDR1 is SGHAT and CDR2 FQNNGV.

The chain is built from TRBV5-5 and TRBJ1-1, with no clear D. V lost 2 bases to trimming and J lost 6 bases, with 11 bases between them. CDR3 size: 13 residues. Germline CDR1 is SGHKS and CDR2 is YYEKEE (reference sequence). The CDR3 here is CASSFWSMAEAFF. For the CDR3, the DNA is TGTGCCAGCAGCTTTTGGTCTATGGCTGAAGCTTTCTTT.

The V and J genes are TRBV3-1 (or the pseudogene TRBV3-2) and TRBJ1-4; D is unresolved. Germline CDR1 reads LGHDT; CDR2 reads YNNKEL (reference sequence). This CDR3 region has 14 residues. The V end lost 5 bases, the J end lost 8 bases, and 15 bases lay between the germline ends. Here the CDR3 DNA reads TGTGCCAGCAGCGCACAGCGGGGTAACGAAAAACTGTTTTTT. Protein sequence: CASSAQRGNEKLFF.

The chain employs TRBV10-3 and TRBJ1-5, with TRBD1 matching 9 bases. V trimming: 4 bases; J trimming: 1 base; junction bases outside the gene matches: 2. The CDR3 contains 15 residues. Germline-derived CDR1 and CDR2 are ENHRY and SYGVKD. The CDR3 coding sequence is TGTGCCATCAGTGTAGGGACAGGGAGCAATCAGCCCCAGCATTTT. Translating it yields CAISVGTGSNQPQHF.

The rearrangement joins TRBV20-1 to TRBJ1-1; no firm D call. Trimming pared 3 bases from V and 8 bases from J, leaving 10 bases between. This CDR3 comprises 11 residues. The V gene's germline CDR1 is DFQATT and CDR2 SNEGSKA (reference sequence). This CDR3 reads CSASSGSEAFF. DNA of the CDR3: TGCAGTGCTAGTTCTGGGAGCGAAGCTTTCTTT.

CDR3 DNA sequence: TGTGCCAGCAGCCAAGATTTTCGGGGGGCCGCCCCGGAGCAGTTCTTC. It is translated as CASSQDFRGAAPEQFF. The gene calls are TRBV3-1 (or the pseudogene TRBV3-2) and TRBJ2-1; tentative D call: TRBD2 (7 bases). This CDR3 has 16 residues. V shed 0 bases and J shed 10 bases, with 19 bases lying between them. Germline-derived CDR1 and CDR2 are LGHDT and YNNKEL (reference sequence).

The chain carries TRBV7-3 and TRBJ1-2; 7 nucleotides agree with TRBD1. The CDR3 sequence is 14 residues long. Germline V gene sequence: CDR1 SGHTA, CDR2 FQGTGA. Trimming took 6 bases from V and 2 from J; bases not matched to a gene: 6. The CDR3 region has the DNA TGTGCCAGCAGTCCGACAGGGACCAACTATGGCTACACCTTC. Its protein product is CASSPTGTNYGYTF. Filled out from reference TRBV7-3 and TRBJ1-2, the complete variable domain reads GAGVSQTPSNKVTEKGKYVELRCDPISGHTALYWYRQSLGQGPEFLIYFQGTGAADDSGLPNDRFFAVRPEGSVSTLKIQRTERGDSAVYLCASSPTGTNYGYTFGSGTRLTVV.

Only one count was recorded for this clone. The chain joins TRBV28 to TRBJ2-7; tentative D call: TRBD1 (6 bases). The CDR3 loop spans 14 amino acids. The germline V gene has CDR1 MDHEN and CDR2 SYDVKM. The V end was cut by 5 bases, the J end by 3 bases, with 14 bases between. CDR3: CASSGLRGFYEQYF. The CDR3 DNA sequence: TGTGCCAGCAGTGGGCTAAGGGGGTTCTACGAGCAGTACTTC.

This rearrangement joins TRBV5-6 to TRBJ1-2, with TRBD1 identical over 7 bases. The germline V gene encodes CDR1 SGHDT and CDR2 YYEEEE. This CDR3 has 14 residues. The ends lost 4 bases at V and 1 base at J; junction bases unmatched: 4. The CDR3: CASSPGQLNYGYTF. CDR3 nucleotides: TGTGCCAGCAGCCCGGGACAGCTTAACTATGGCTACACCTTC.